This T cell receptor beta chain stems from a study of blood T cell repertoires in COVID-19. Study details: From T cells, B-cell-depleted T cells, or PBMCs came the material, which was cDNA or gDNA.

In the authors' methods: It was from reference gene primer amplification that nucleated cell counts were estimated. Only in-frame clones appear in the TCRdb table, and some are missing; sequencing was by immunoSEQ multiplex PCR. V, J and clone size are taken as reported in that table, and D and trimming were inferred from the DNA itself. This sample carries approximately 77,000 clones, about 87% of them seen once, and the ten largest clones take approximately 4.4%. The CDR3 is 14 residues long. V was pared by 5 bases and J by 6 bases, with 11 bases between. CDR1 SNHLY and CDR2 FYNNEI come from the germline V gene.

This sequence originates from a man aged 50 to 60 with active COVID-19. The chain recombines TRBV2 with TRBJ1-6; weak D call: TRBD1 (5 bases). Sample: peripheral blood. Here the CDR3 reads CASSLDSFNSPLHF. The DNA of the CDR3 is TGTGCCAGCAGTCTCGACAGTTTTAATTCACCCCTCCACTTT.